This T cell receptor beta chain appears in the sequencing data of a study of T cell responses to AZD1222 COVID-19 vaccine. With 11 bases clipped from V and 4 bases from J, the junction kept 12 bases outside the gene matches. Germline loops: CDR1 MNHEY, CDR2 SVGAGI. There are 15 residues in the CDR3. Study-level points and caveats: Targets within unmutated variant regions were reportedly found for nearly half of spike-specific TCRs.

Researchers grouped second doses given at about 4 or about 12 weeks into one pool. Note on this clone: The antigen is undetermined.

Measured with immunoSEQ multiplex PCR; TCRdb has only the in-frame clones, and not every one. The sample yields approximately 130,000 clones, approximately 90% seen once. V usage is TRBV6-5 and J usage is TRBJ1-5; 9 nucleotides align to TRBD1. This TCR derives from an adult who received the AZD1222 COVID-19 vaccine. Sequences were derived from peripheral blood, sampled 28 days after the second AZD1222 dose. Here the CDR3 reads CAYRQGVTPNQPQHF. The CDR3 bases are TGTGCCTATAGACAGGGGGTAACGCCAAATCAGCCCCAGCATTTT.